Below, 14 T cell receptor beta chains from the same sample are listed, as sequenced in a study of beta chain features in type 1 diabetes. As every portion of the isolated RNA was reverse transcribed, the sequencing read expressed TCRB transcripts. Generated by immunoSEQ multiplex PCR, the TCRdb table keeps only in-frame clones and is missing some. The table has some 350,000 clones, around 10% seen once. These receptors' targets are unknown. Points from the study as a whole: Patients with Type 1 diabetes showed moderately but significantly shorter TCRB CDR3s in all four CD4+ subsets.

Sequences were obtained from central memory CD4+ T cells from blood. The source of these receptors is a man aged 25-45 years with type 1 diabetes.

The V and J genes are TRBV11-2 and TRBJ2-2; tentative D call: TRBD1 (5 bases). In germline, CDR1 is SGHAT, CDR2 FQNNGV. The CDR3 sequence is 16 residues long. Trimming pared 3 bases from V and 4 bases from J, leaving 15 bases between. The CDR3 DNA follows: TGTGCCAGCAGCTTGGGCCAGGGTAGGGCCACCGGGGAGCTGTTTTTT. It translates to CASSLGQGRATGELFF.

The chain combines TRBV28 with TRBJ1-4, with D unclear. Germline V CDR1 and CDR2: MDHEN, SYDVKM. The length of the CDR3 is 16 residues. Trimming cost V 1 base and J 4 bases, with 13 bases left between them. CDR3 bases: TGTGCCAGCAGTTTATCATACATGTCGAGTAATGAAAAACTGTTTTTT. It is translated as CASSLSYMSSNEKLFF.

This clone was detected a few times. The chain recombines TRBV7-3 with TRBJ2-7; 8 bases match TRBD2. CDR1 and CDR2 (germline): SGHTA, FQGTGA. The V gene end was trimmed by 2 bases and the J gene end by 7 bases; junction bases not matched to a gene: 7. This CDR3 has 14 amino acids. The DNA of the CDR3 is TGTGCCAGCAGCTTAGCCAGCGGGAGTGGAGAGCAGTACTTC. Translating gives CASSLASGSGEQYF.

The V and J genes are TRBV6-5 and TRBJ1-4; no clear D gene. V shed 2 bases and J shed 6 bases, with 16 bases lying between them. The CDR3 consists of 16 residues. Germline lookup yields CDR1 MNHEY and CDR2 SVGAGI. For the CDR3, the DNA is TGTGCCAGCAGTTACGATCCGACGCAAGATCATGAAAAACTGTTTTTT. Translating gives CASSYDPTQDHEKLFF.

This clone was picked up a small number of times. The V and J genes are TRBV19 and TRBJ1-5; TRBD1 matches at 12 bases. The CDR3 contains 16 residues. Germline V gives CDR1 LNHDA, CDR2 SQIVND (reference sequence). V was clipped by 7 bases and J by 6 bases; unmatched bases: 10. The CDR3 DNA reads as TGTGCCAGTACCGGGACAGGGGGCTTTGGAGGTCAGCCCCAGCATTTT. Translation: CASTGTGGFGGQPQHF.

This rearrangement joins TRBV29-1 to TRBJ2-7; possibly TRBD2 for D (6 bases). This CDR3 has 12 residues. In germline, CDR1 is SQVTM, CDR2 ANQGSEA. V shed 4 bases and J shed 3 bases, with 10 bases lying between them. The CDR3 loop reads CSVGRRDYEQYF. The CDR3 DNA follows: TGCAGCGTTGGACGGAGGGACTACGAGCAGTACTTC.

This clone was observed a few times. The CDR3 spells CASSQVLRGGFVANEKLFF. Written as DNA, the CDR3 is TGCGCCAGCAGCCAAGTCCTCAGGGGAGGGTTTGTCGCTAATGAAAAACTGTTTTTT. This chain connects TRBV4-1 to TRBJ1-4; tentative D call: TRBD1 (6 bases). V lost 1 base, J lost 3 bases, and 21 bases lay in between. The CDR3 length is 19 residues. From germline, CDR1 is MGHRA and CDR2 YSYEKL.

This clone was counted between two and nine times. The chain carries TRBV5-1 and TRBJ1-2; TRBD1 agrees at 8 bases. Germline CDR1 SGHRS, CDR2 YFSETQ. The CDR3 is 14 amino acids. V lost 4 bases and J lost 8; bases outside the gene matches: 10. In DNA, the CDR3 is TGCGCCAGCAGCCTGGGACAGGCCGTTGAGGGCTACACCTTC. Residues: CASSLGQAVEGYTF.

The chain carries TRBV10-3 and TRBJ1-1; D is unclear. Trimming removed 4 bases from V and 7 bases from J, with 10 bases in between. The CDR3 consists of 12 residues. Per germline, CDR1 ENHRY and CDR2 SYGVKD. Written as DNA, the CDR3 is TGTGCCATCAGTGGGGCAGTGGGTGAAGCTTTCTTT. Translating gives CAISGAVGEAFF.

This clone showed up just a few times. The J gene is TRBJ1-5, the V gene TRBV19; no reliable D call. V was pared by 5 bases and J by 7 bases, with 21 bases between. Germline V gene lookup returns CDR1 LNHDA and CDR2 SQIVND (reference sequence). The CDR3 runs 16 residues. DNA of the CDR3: TGTGCCAGTAGTCCTCCCAAAGAGTGGGCCTCGCAGCCCCAGCATTTT. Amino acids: CASSPPKEWASQPQHF.

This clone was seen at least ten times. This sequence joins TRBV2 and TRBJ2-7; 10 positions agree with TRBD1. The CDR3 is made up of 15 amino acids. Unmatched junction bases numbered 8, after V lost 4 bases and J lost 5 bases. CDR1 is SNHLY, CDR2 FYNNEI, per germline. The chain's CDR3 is CASSVEGQGRNEQYF. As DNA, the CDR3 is TGTGCCAGCAGTGTCGAGGGACAGGGGAGGAACGAGCAGTACTTC.

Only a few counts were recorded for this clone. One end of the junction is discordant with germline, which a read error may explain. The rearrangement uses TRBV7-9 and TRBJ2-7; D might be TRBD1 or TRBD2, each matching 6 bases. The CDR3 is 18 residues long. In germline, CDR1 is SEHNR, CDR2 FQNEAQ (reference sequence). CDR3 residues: CASSRVFFGPSGGDEQYF. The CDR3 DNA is TGCGCCAGCAGCAGGGTTTTTTTTGGGCCTTCCGGGGGCGACGAGCAGTACTTC.

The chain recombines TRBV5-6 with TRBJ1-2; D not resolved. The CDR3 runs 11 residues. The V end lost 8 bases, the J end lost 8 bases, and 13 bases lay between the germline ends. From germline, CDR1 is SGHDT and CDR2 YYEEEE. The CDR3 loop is CARVVRRGYTF. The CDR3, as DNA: TGTGCCAGGGTAGTAAGACGGGGCTACACCTTC.

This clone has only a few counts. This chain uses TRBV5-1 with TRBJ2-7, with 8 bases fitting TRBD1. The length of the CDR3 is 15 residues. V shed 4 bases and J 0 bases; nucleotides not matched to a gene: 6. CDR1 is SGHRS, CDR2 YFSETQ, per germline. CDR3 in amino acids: CASSPSGTGSYEQYF. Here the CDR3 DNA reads TGCGCCAGCAGCCCCTCCGGGACAGGCTCCTACGAGCAGTACTTC.